A single sample is the source of the 5 T cell receptor beta chains below, sequenced in a study of healthy donors' naive CD4 and CD8 T cells. TCR libraries were built from 450 to 650 ng of total RNA by linear amplification. Using its own MiXCR run on the reads, TCRdb lists one record per CDR3 protein. The repertoire holds around 200,000 distinct CDR3 sequences, around 80% seen once, with 2% to 2.5% in the top ten. The sequenced material came from naive CD4+ and CD8+ T cells sorted from blood, pooled from several donors. The receptors were gathered from a pool of human donors in good health; the sample pools cells from several healthy donors.

The chain combines TRBV5-5 with TRBJ2-3; TRBD2 matches 9 bases. This CDR3 region has 12 residues. Germline-derived CDR1 and CDR2 are SGHKS and YYEKEE (reference sequence). Trimming cost V 4 bases and J 15 bases; bases outside gene matches: 9. This chain's CDR3 is CASSLLSGSGYF. The CDR3 DNA sequence: TGTGCCAGCAGCCTCCTTAGCGGGAGTGGTTATTTT.

J is TRBJ2-7 and V is TRBV30; the D call may be TRBD1 or TRBD2 (6 bases each). The germline gives CDR1 GTSNPN, CDR2 SVGIG (reference sequence). V lost 5 bases and J 4 bases, leaving 15 bases between the germline ends. The CDR3 length is 13 residues. In DNA form, the CDR3 reads TGTGCCTGGGCGGGACATCCAGAGTACGAGCAGTACTTC. Its protein is CAWAGHPEYEQYF.

J is TRBJ1-6 and V is TRBV23-1, with D perhaps matching TRBD1 (5 bases). TRBV23-1 is placed among ORFs of uncertain function. The CDR3 has 15 amino acids. The germline V and J ends were trimmed by 7 bases and 4 bases, with 14 bases remaining between them. This CDR3 reads CASIRDRQYNSPLHF. The CDR3 DNA reads as TGCGCCAGCATAAGGGACCGACAATATAATTCACCCCTCCACTTT.

This chain links TRBV10-3 with TRBJ2-5; D not certain. V was trimmed by 8 bases and J by 5 bases, leaving 12 bases between them. Germline lookup yields CDR1 ENHRY and CDR2 SYGVKD. The CDR3 runs to 12 residues. DNA for the CDR3: TGTGCCATCGCCCCGTCCGGGGAGACCCAGTACTTC. This codes for CAIAPSGETQYF.

This chain joins TRBV20-1 and TRBJ2-1; D is undetermined. The germline V gene encodes CDR1 DFQATT and CDR2 SNEGSKA (reference sequence). The CDR3 loop spans 14 amino acids. The V end lost 2 bases, the J end lost 0 bases, and 8 bases lay between the germline ends. CDR3 loop: CSARRPNSYNEQFF. CDR3 sequence (DNA): TGCAGTGCTAGAAGACCCAACTCCTACAATGAGCAGTTCTTC.